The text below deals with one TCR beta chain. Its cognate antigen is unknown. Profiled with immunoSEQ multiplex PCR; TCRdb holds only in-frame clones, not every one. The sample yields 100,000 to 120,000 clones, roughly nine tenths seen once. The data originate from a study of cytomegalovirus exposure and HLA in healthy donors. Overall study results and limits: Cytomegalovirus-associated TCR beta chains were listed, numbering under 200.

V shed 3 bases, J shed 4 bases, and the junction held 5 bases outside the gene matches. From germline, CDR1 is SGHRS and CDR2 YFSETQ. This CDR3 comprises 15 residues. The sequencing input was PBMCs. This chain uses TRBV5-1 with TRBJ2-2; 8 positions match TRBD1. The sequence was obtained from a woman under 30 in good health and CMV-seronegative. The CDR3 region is CASSSGGAGTGELFF. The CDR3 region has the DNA TGCGCCAGCAGCTCAGGGGGCGCCGGCACCGGGGAGCTGTTTTTT.